The 7 T cell receptor beta chains below were found in one sample sequenced in a study of CD8+ T cells in alopecia areata. After isolation, RNA underwent reverse transcription to generate cDNA as the sequencing template. Generated by immunoSEQ multiplex PCR, the TCRdb table keeps only in-frame clones and is missing some. The sample carries around 190,000 clones, around 56% recorded once. The treatment was: oral pan-JAK inhibitor, 5-10 mg twice daily. The specimen was CD4+ T cells sorted from blood, collected at week 4, from a patient treated with tofacitinib. These receptors all stem from a human donor with alopecia areata.

V usage is TRBV4-2 and J usage is TRBJ1-5; D remains unclear. The CDR3 spans 13 residues. From germline, CDR1 is LGHNA and CDR2 YNFKEQ. Trimming shortened V by 4 bases and J by 7 bases, and 11 bases separated the two germline ends. In nucleotides, the CDR3 is TGTGCCAGCAGCCGCGGTAAGGGACAGCCCCAGCATTTT. Translating it yields CASSRGKGQPQHF.

This clone has only a few counts. J is TRBJ2-5 and V is TRBV29-1; 10 nucleotides agree with TRBD2. The CDR3 contains 14 residues. Germline CDR1 and CDR2: SQVTM and ANQGSEA. V was pared by 4 bases and J by 5 bases, with 7 bases of the junction left unmatched. For the CDR3, the DNA is TGCAGCGTTGGTCCTAGCGGGAGCGTGGAGACCCAGTACTTC. Translating gives CSVGPSGSVETQYF.

V usage is TRBV18 and J usage is TRBJ1-2, with a weak D call TRBD1 (6 bases). The germline V gene encodes CDR1 KGHSH and CDR2 LQKENI. The CDR3 runs to 13 residues. Trimming removed 3 bases from V and 6 bases from J, with 11 bases in between. The CDR3 spells CASSPVAGDGYTF. The CDR3 region has the DNA TGTGCCAGCTCACCTGTGGCAGGGGATGGCTACACCTTC.

The chain is built from TRBV9 and TRBJ2-1; 8 positions match TRBD2. Germline CDR1 reads SGDLS; CDR2 reads YYNGEE. This CDR3 comprises 16 residues. Trimming removed 4 bases from V and 8 bases from J; junction bases left unmatched: 14. The DNA of the CDR3 is TGTGCCAGCAGCACATCTCCGGGACTAGTCACCCATGAGCAGTTCTTC. This encodes CASSTSPGLVTHEQFF.

The chain couples TRBV6-5 to TRBJ2-5; tentatively, D is TRBD2 (7 bases). CDR3 size: 14 residues. Germline V CDR1 and CDR2: MNHEY, SVGAGI. V shed 4 bases and J shed 11 bases, with 20 bases lying between them. CDR3 residues: CASSSQGGGREQYF. In nucleotides, the CDR3 is TGTGCCAGCAGTTCCCAAGGAGGGGGGAGGGAGCAGTACTTC.

This chain joins TRBV4-2 and TRBJ2-2; 8 bases are shared with TRBD2. The CDR3 has 15 residues. V lost 4 bases and J lost 4; bases outside the gene matches: 5. CDR1 LGHNA and CDR2 YNFKEQ come from the germline V gene. The CDR3 nucleotides are TGTGCCAGCAGCCCGGGGCTAGCGGGCACCGGGGAGCTGTTTTTT. It encodes CASSPGLAGTGELFF.

The chain recombines TRBV6-1 with TRBJ2-5; D not resolved. Trimming took off 6 bases at V and 5 bases at J, with 10 bases between the two ends. Germline-derived CDR1 and CDR2 are MNHNS and SASEGT. This CDR3 is built from 12 residues. The CDR3 loop is CASSKMGETQYF. CDR3 DNA sequence: TGTGCCAGCAGCAAGATGGGGGAGACCCAGTACTTC.